This T cell receptor beta chain was profiled in a study of blood T cells in healthy people across ages. The authors ran a second PCR of roughly 6 to 12 cycles using a sample-barcoded 5' primer and a J-beta primer mix. CDR3-containing paired-end reads numbered at least 3 million in each sample. TCRdb reprocessed the 5' RACE reads via MiXCR and lists one record per CDR3 protein. Of about 690,000 distinct CDR3 sequences in the sample, approximately 40% were seen once. This CDR3 is built from 18 residues. Germline trimming cut 3 bases from V and 2 bases from J; bases unmatched to any gene: 9. In germline, CDR1 is LGHNA, CDR2 YNFKEQ.

The TCR sequence derives from a man older than 75 in good health. The V call is TRBV4-2, the J call TRBJ2-1; 11 nucleotides align to TRBD1. The sequenced sample was blood. DNA for the CDR3: TGTGCCAGCAGCCACACGACCGGGACAGGGGGACCCTACAATGAGCAGTTCTTC. This gives the protein CASSHTTGTGGPYNEQFF.